This is a list of T cell receptor beta chains from one sample in a study of identical twins. Via MiXCR, TCRdb re-called the 5' RACE reads, giving one row per CDR3 protein. Of more than 650,000 distinct CDR3 sequences listed, roughly 6% are singletons. The sample comprised naive T cells sorted from blood. The receptors come from a man between 18 and 29 years old in good health. CDR3s include the opening cysteine and the closing phenylalanine or tryptophan. D genes are given only for firm matches. A row's size may be missing; if present it is once, few, many or a size class.

>-|TRBD1|TRBJ2-5|TRBV24-1
CATSALPKTGYQETQYF
TGTGCCACCAGTGCCCTCCCCAAGACAGGGTACCAAGAGACCCAGTACTTC
>few|TRBD1|TRBJ2-7|TRBV4-1
CASSQEIQGASYEQYF
TGCGCCAGCAGCCAAGAGATCCAGGGGGCCTCCTACGAGCAGTACTTC
>many|-|TRBJ1-1|TRBV7-2
CASSIATVNTEAFF
TGTGCCAGCAGCATAGCGACAGTGAACACTGAAGCTTTCTTT
>many|TRBD1|TRBJ2-5|TRBV29-1
CSVEGRGNQETQYF
TGCAGCGTTGAGGGCAGGGGGAACCAAGAGACCCAGTACTTC
>few|-|TRBJ2-2|TRBV7-8
CASLRYRTGELFF
TGTGCCAGCCTACGGTACAGGACCGGGGAGCTGTTTTTT
>few|-|TRBJ2-5|TRBV6-5
CASSYSSDGGKETQYF
TGTGCCAGCAGTTACTCGAGTGACGGGGGAAAAGAGACCCAGTACTTC
>-|-|TRBJ1-4|TRBV10-3
CAVGSLGAQTIATNEKLFF
TGTGCCGTCGGCTCGCTGGGGGCCCAAACTATTGCAACTAATGAAAAACTGTTTTTT
>-|-|TRBJ2-5|TRBV6-6
CASSYFQGETQYF
TGTGCCAGCAGTTACTTCCAGGGGGAGACCCAGTACTTC
>-|TRBD2|TRBJ2-7|TRBV20-1
CSARGTSGTYEQYF
TGCAGTGCTAGGGGGACTAGCGGGACCTACGAGCAGTACTTC
>many|TRBD2|TRBJ2-1|TRBV29-1
CSVTRLAGSYNEQFF
TGCAGCGTTACCCGACTAGCTGGTTCCTACAATGAGCAGTTCTTC
>many|TRBD2|TRBJ2-1|TRBV3-1
CASSQEPSGYRHEQFF
TGTGCCAGCAGCCAAGAACCTAGCGGATACCGGCATGAGCAGTTCTTC
>many|TRBD2|TRBJ2-7|TRBV13
CASSPIKAGVVDEQYF
TGTGCCAGCAGCCCGATTAAAGCGGGAGTAGTCGACGAGCAGTACTTC